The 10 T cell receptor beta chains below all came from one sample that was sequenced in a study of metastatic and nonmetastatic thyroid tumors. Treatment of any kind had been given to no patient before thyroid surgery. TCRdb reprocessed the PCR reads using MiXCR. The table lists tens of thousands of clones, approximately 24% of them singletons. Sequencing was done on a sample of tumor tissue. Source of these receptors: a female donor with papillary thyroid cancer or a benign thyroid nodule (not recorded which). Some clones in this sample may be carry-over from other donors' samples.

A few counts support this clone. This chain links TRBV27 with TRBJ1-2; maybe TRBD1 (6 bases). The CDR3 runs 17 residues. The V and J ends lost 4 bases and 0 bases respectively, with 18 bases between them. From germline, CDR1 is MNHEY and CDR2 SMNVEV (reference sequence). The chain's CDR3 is CASSYAPRGPANYGYTF. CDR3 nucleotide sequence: TGTGCCAGCAGTTACGCCCCCAGGGGCCCAGCTAACTATGGCTACACCTTC.

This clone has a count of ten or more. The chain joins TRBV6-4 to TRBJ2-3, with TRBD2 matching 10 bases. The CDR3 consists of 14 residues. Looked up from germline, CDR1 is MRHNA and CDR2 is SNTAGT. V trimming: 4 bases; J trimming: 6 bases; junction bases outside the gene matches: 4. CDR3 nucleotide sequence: TGTGCCAGCAGTGCTAGCGGGAGCCAGGATACGCAGTATTTT. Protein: CASSASGSQDTQYF.

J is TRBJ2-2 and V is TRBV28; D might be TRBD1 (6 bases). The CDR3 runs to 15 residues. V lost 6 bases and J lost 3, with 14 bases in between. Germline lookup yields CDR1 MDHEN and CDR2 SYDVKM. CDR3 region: CASRVGTRDTGELFF. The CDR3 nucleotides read TGTGCCAGCAGGGTCGGGACAAGAGACACCGGGGAGCTGTTTTTT.

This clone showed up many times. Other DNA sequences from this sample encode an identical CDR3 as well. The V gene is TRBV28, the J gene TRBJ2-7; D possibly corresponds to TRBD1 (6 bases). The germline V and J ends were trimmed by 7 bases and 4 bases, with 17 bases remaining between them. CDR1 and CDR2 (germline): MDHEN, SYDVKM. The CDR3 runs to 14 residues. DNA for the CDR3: TGTGCCAGCACCCCTCCGGGCCAGGGGTACGAGCAGTACTTC. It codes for CASTPPGQGYEQYF.

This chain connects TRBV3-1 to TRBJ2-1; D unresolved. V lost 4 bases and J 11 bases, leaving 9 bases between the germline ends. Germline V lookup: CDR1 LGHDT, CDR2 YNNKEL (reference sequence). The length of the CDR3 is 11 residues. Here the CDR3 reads CASSLQRQQFF. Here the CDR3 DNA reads TGTGCCAGCAGCCTTCAGAGGCAGCAGTTCTTC.

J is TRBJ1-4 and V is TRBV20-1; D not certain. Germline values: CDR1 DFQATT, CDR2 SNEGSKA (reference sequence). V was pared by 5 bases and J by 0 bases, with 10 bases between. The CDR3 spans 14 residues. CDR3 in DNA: TGCAGTGCTCCCAAGGGCCCAACTAATGAAAAACTGTTTTTT. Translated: CSAPKGPTNEKLFF.

The CDR3 coding sequence is TGTGCCACCTCGGGCTCCAGCTCAACGGCTACGCAGTATTTT. This sequence encodes CATSGSSSTATQYF. The chain is built from TRBV24-1 and TRBJ2-3; D remains ambiguous. The CDR3 runs 14 residues. Germline values: CDR1 KGHDR, CDR2 SFDVKD. Trimming pared 9 bases from V and 8 bases from J, leaving 20 bases between.

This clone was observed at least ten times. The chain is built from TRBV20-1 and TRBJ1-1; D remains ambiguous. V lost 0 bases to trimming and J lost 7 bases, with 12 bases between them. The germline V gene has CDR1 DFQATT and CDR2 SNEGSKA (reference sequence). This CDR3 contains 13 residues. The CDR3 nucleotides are TGCAGTGCTAGAGACGTGGGAGGTGGTGAAGCTTTCTTT. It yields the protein CSARDVGGGEAFF.

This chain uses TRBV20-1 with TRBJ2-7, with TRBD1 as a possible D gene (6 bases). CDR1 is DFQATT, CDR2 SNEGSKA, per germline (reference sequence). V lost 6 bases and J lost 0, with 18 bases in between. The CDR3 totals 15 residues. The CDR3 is CSATTTGSTSYEQYF. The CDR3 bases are TGCAGTGCAACCACGACAGGTTCGACCTCCTACGAGCAGTACTTC.

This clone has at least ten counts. CDR3 DNA sequence: TGTGCCAGCAGTGAAGGACAGCGAATCGGATATGGCTACACCTTC. Translation gives CASSEGQRIGYGYTF. The gene calls are TRBV6-1 and TRBJ1-2; D is possibly TRBD1 (5 bases). Germline V gene sequence: CDR1 MNHNS, CDR2 SASEGT. The CDR3 has 15 amino acids. V was trimmed by 1 base and J by 5 bases, leaving 14 bases between them.